This T cell receptor (beta chain) is from a study of shared clonotypes between healthy human individuals. Study summary: The cohort comprised a couple of women and a few men. Their ages spanned 18 to 49 years.

The germline V and J ends were trimmed by 4 bases and 3 bases, with 16 bases remaining between them. The CDR3 loop spans 15 amino acids. The germline CDR1 and CDR2 sequences are SGHNT and YENEEA. Comment on this clone: The antigen is not known.

The naive CD8 population came from CD45RO-negative cells selected for CCR7, without terminally differentiated effector memory CD45RA+ cells. Study-wide results and limits: Sharing across four donors was highest in naive CD4 (around 5%) and lowest in memory CD8 (roughly 0.4%). The study drew on few donors, limiting represented genetic and exposure-history diversity.

Data came from immunoSEQ multiplex PCR; TCRdb stores just in-frame clones and leaves some out. The table shows 2 million to 2.5 million clones, with approximately 94% occurring only once. This TCR came from a man aged 18 to 30 in good health. Some clones in this sample may be carry-over from other donors' samples. This chain joins TRBV11-3 and TRBJ2-7; D ambiguous. Sequences were obtained from naive CD8+ T cells from PBMCs. The DNA for the CDR3 is TGTGCCAGCAGCTCCGGAACAGAAGGCCTCTACGAGCAGTACTTC. As protein: CASSSGTEGLYEQYF.